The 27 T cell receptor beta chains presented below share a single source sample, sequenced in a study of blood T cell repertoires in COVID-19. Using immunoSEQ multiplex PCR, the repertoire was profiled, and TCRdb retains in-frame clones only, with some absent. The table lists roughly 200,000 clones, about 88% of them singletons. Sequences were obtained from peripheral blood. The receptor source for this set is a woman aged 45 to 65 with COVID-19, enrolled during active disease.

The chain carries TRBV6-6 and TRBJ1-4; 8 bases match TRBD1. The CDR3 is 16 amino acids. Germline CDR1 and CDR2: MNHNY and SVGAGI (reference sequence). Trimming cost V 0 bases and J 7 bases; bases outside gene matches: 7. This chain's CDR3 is CASSYSSQGAREKLFF. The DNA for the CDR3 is TGTGCCAGCAGTTACTCGTCGCAGGGGGCTCGTGAAAAACTGTTTTTT.

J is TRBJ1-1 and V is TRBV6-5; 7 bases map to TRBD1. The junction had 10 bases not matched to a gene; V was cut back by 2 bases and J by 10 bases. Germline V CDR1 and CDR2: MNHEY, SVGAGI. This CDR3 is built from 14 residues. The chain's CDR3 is CASSYTGQVRSAFF. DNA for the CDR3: TGTGCCAGCAGTTACACCGGACAGGTCAGATCAGCTTTCTTT.

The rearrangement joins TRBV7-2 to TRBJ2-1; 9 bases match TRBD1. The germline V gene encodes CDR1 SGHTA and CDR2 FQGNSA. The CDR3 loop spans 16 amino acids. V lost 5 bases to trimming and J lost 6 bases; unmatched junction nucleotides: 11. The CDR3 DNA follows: TGTGCCAGCAGCCCCTCGAGGGGACAGGGCGTCAATGAGCAGTTCTTC. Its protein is CASSPSRGQGVNEQFF.

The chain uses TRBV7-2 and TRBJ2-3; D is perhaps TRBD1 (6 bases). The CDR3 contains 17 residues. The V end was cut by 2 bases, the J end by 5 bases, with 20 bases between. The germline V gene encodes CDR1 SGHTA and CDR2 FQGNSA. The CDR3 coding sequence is TGTGCCAGCAGCTTAAGGTCAAGGGGGAATGCGGAAGATACGCAGTATTTT. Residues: CASSLRSRGNAEDTQYF.

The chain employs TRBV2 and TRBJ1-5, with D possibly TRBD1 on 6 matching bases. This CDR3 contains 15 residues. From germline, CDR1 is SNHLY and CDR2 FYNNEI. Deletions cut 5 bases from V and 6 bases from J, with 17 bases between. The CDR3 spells CASSWTDSRSQPQHF. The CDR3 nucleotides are TGTGCCAGCAGTTGGACAGACAGTAGGAGTCAGCCCCAGCATTTT.

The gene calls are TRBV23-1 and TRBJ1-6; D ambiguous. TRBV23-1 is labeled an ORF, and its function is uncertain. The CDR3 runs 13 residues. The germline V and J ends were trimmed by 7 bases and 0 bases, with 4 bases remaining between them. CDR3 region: CASNCSYNSPLHF. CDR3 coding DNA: TGCGCCAGCAACTGCTCCTATAATTCACCCCTCCACTTT.

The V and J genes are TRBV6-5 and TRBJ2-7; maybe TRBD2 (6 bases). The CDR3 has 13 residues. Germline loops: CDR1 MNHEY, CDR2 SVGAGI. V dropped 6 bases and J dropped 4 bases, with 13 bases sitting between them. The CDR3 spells CASRRGTSYEQYF. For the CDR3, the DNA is TGTGCCAGCAGACGGGGGACCTCGTACGAGCAGTACTTC.

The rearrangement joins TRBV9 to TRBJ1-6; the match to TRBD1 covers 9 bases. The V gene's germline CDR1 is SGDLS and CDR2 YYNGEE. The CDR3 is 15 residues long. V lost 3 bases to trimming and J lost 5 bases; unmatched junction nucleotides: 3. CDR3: CASSAQGADNSPLHF. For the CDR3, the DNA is TGTGCCAGCAGCGCACAGGGGGCCGATAATTCACCCCTCCACTTT.

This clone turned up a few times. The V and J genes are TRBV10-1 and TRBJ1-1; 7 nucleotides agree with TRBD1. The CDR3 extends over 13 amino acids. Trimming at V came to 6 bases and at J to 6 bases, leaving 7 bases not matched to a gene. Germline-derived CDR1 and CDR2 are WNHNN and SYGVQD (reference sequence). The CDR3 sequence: CASSPGQAPEAFF. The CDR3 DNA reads TGCGCCAGCAGCCCAGGACAGGCCCCTGAAGCTTTCTTT.

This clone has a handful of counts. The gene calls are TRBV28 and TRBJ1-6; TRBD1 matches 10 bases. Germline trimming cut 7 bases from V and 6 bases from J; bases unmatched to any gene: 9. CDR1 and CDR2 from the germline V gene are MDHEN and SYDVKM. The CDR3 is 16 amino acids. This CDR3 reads CASTPPGQGSNSPLHF. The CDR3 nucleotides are TGTGCCAGCACACCACCGGGACAGGGGTCTAATTCACCCCTCCACTTT.

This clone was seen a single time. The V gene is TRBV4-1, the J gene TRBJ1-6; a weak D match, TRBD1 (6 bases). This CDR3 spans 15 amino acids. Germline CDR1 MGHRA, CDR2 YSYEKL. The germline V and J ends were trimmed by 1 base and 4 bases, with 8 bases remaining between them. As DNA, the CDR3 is TGCGCCAGCAGCCAAGGACAGGCGTATAATTCACCCCTCCACTTT. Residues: CASSQGQAYNSPLHF.

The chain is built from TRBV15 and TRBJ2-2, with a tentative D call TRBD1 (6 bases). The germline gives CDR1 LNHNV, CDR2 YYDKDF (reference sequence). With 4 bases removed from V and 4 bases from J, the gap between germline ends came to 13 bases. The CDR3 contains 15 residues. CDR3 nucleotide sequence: TGTGCCACCAGCACCCTAGGGACAACCACCGGGGAGCTGTTTTTT. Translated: CATSTLGTTTGELFF.

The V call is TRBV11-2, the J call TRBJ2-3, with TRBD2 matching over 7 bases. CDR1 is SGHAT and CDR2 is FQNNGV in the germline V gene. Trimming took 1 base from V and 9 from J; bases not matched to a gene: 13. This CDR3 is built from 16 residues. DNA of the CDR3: TGTGCCAGCAGCTTAGCATCTGGGACTAAAGGGGTAACGCAGTATTTT. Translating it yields CASSLASGTKGVTQYF. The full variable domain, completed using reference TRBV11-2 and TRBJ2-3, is EAGVAQSPRYKIIEKRQSVAFWCNPISGHATLYWYQQILGQGPKLLIQFQNNGVVDDSQLPKDRFSAERLKGVDSTLKIQPAKLEDSAVYLCASSLASGTKGVTQYFGPGTRLTVL.

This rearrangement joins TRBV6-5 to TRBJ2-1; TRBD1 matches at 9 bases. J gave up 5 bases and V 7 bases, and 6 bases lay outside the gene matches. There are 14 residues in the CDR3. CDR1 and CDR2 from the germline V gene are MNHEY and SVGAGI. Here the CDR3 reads CASTPDRGDNEQFF. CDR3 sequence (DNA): TGTGCCAGCACCCCGGACAGGGGCGACAATGAGCAGTTCTTC.

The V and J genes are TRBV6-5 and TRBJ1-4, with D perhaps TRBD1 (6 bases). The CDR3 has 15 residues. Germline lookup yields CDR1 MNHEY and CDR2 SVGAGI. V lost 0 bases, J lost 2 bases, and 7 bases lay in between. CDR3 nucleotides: TGTGCCAGCAGTTACTCCCAGGGGACTAATGAAAAACTGTTTTTT. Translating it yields CASSYSQGTNEKLFF.

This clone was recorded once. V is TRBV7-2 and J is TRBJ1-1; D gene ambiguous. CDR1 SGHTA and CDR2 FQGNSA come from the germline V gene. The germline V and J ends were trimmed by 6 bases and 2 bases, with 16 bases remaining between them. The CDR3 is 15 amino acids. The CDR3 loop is CASSSGITTNTEAFF. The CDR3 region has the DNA TGTGCCAGCAGTTCCGGGATAACGACCAACACTGAAGCTTTCTTT.

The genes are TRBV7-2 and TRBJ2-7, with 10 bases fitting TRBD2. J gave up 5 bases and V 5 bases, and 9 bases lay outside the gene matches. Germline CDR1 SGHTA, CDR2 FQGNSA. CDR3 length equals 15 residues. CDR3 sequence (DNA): TGTGCCAGCAGCCCAACTAGCGGGGCCGGTCACGAGCAGTACTTC. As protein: CASSPTSGAGHEQYF. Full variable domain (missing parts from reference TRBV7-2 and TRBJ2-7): GAGVSQSPSNKVTEKGKDVELRCDPISGHTALYWYRQSLGQGLEFLIYFQGNSAPDKSGLPSDRFSAERTGGSVSTLTIQRTQQEDSAVYLCASSPTSGAGHEQYFGPGTRLTVT.

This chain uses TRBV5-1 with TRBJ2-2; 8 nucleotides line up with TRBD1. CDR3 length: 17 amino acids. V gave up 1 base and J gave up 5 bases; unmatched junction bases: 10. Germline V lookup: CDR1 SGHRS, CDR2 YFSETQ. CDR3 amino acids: CASSLSDRGRGTGELFF. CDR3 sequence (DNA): TGCGCCAGCAGCTTGAGTGACAGGGGAAGAGGGACCGGGGAGCTGTTTTTT.

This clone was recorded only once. The CDR3 coding sequence is TGTGCCAGCACCGGACTAGCGGGGGGGCCCGGGGAGCTGTTTTTT. Protein sequence: CASTGLAGGPGELFF. This chain joins TRBV2 and TRBJ2-2; 15 positions match TRBD2. V shed 7 bases, J shed 6 bases, and the junction held 3 bases outside the gene matches. CDR1 is SNHLY, CDR2 FYNNEI, per germline. CDR3 length: 15 amino acids.

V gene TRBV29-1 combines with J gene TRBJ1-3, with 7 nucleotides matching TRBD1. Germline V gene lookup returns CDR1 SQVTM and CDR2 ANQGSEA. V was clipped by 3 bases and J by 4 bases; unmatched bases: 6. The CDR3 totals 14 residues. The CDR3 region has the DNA TGCAGCGTTGAGACAGGGCTGGGCGGAAACACCATATATTTT. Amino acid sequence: CSVETGLGGNTIYF.

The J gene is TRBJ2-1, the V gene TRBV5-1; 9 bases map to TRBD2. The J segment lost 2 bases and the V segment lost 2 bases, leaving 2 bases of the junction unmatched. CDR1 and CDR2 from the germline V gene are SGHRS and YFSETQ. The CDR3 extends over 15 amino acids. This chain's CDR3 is CASSFERGAYNEQFF. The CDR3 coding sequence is TGCGCCAGCAGCTTCGAGCGGGGGGCCTACAATGAGCAGTTCTTC.

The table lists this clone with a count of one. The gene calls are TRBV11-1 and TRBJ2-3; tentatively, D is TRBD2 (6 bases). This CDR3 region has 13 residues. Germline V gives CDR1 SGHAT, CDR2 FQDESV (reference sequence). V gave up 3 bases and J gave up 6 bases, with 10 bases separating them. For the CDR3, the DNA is TGTGCCAGCAGCTTTCGGGGGTGGGATACGCAGTATTTT. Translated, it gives CASSFRGWDTQYF. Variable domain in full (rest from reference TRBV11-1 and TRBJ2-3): EAEVAQSPRYKITEKSQAVAFWCDPISGHATLYWYRQILGQGPELLVQFQDESVVDDSQLPKDRFSAERLKGVDSTLKIQPAELGDSAMYLCASSFRGWDTQYFGPGTRLTVL.

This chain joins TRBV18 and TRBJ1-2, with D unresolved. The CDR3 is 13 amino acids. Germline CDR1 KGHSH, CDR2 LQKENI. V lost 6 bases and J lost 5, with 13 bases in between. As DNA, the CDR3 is TGTGCCAGCTCCTCGGGAGGACCTTATGGCTACACCTTC. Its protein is CASSSGGPYGYTF.

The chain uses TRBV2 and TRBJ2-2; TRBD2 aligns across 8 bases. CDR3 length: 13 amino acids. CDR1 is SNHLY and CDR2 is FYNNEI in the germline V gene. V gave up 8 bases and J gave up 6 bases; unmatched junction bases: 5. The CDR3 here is CASGAGGAGELFF. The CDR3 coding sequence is TGTGCCAGCGGAGCCGGGGGGGCCGGGGAGCTGTTTTTT.

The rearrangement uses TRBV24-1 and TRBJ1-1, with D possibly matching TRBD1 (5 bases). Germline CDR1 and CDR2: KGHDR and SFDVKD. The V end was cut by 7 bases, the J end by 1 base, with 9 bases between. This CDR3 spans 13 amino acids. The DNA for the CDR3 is TGTGCCACCAGGTTGCAGGGGAACACTGAAGCTTTCTTT. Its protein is CATRLQGNTEAFF.

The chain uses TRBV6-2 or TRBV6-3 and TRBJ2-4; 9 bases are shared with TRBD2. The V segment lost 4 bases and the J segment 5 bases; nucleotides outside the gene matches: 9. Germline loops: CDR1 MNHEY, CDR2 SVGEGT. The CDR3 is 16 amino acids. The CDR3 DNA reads TGTGCCAGCAGTTCCTACCGCGGGGGGGTCGAAAACATTCAGTACTTC. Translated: CASSSYRGGVENIQYF.

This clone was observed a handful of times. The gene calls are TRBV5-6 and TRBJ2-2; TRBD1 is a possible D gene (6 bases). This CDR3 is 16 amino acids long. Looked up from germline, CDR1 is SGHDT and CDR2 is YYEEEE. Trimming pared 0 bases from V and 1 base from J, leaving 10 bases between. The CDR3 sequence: CASSLGQGWNTGELFF. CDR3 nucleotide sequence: TGTGCCAGCAGCTTGGGGCAGGGGTGGAACACCGGGGAGCTGTTTTTT.